In this sample, the clone carrying this T cell receptor (beta chain) turned up a few times. The data belong to a study of blood T cell repertoires in COVID-19. Study details: The analysed material was cDNA or gDNA that came from T cells, B-cell-depleted T cells, or PBMCs.

Authors' processing steps: It was from reference gene primer amplification that nucleated cell counts were estimated. Clones were read by immunoSEQ multiplex PCR, and TCRdb kept only the in-frame ones, dropping some. The V and J calls and clone size were taken over from that table, and D and trimming were inferred from the DNA. There are 55,000 to 70,000 clones in the sample; 60% to 85% occur only once, and approximately 20% lies in the top ten. V was trimmed by 1 base and J by 8 bases, leaving 14 bases between them. Per germline, CDR1 MDHEN and CDR2 SYDVKM. The CDR3 runs to 15 residues. The chain couples TRBV28 to TRBJ2-2, with D hard to call. Sequencing was performed on peripheral blood. The TCR comes from a human donor in a cohort sampled during active COVID-19. The CDR3 reads CASSLFTLSRGELFF. The CDR3 bases are TGTGCCAGCAGTTTATTCACCCTGTCGAGGGGGGAGCTGTTTTTT.